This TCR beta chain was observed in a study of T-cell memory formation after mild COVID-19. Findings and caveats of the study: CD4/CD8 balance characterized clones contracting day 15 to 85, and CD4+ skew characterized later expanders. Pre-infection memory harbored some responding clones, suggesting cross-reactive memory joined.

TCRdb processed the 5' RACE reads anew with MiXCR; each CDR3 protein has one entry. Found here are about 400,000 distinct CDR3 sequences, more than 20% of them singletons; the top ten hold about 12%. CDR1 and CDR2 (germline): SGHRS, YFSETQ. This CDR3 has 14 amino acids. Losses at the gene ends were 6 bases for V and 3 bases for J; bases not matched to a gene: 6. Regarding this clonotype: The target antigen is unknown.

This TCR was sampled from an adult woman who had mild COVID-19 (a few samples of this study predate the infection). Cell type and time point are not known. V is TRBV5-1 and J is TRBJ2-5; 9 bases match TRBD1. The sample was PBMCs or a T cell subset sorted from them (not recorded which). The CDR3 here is CASTVGQGKETQYF. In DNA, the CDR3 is TGCGCCAGCACCGTCGGACAGGGGAAAGAGACCCAGTACTTC.